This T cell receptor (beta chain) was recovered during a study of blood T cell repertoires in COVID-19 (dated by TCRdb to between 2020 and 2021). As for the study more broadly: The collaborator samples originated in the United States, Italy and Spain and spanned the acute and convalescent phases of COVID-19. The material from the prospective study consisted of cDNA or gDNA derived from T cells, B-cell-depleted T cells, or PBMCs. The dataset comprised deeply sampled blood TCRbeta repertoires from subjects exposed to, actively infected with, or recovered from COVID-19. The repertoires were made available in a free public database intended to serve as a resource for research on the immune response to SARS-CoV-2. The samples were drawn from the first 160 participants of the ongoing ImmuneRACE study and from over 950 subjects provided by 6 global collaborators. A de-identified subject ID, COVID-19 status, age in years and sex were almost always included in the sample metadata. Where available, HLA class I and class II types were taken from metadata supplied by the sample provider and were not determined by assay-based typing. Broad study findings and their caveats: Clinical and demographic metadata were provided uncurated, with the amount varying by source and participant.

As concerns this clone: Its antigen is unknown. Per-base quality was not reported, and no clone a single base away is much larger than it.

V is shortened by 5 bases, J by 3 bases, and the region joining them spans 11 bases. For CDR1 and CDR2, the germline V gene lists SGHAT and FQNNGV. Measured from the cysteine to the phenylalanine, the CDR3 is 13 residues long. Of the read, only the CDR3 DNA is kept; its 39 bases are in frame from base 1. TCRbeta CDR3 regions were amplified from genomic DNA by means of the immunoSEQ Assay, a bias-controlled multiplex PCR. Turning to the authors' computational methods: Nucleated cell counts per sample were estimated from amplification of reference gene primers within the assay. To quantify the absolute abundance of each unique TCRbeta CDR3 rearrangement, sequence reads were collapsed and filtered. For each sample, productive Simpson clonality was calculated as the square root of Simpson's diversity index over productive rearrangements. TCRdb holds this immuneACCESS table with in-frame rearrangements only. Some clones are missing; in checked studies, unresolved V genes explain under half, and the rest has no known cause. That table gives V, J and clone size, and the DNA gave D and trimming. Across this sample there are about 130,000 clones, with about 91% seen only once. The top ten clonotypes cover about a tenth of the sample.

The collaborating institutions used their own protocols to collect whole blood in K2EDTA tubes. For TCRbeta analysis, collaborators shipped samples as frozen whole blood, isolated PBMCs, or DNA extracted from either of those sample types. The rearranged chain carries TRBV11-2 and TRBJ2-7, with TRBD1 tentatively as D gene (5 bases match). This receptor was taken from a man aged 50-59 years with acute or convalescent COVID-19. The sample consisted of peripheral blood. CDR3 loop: CASSPSGIYEQYF. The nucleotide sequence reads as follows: TGTGCCAGCAGCCCATCAGGGATCTACGAGCAGTACTTC.